This TCR beta chain was documented in a study of blood T cell repertoires in COVID-19 (TCRdb year 2020). Regarding the research as a whole: The collaborator samples originated in the United States, Italy and Spain and spanned the acute and convalescent phases of COVID-19. HLA class I and class II types, where available, came from metadata supplied by the sample provider rather than from assay-based typing. The samples were drawn from two sources: the first 160 participants of the ongoing ImmuneRACE study, and 1,200 or so subjects contributed by 6 global collaborators. The material from the prospective study consisted of cDNA or gDNA derived from T cells, B-cell-depleted T cells, or PBMCs. A freely available public database, intended as a resource for researchers studying the immune response to SARS-CoV-2, is where the repertoires were released. The dataset comprised deeply sampled blood TCRbeta repertoires from subjects exposed to, actively infected with, or recovered from COVID-19. A de-identified subject ID, COVID-19 status, age in years and sex were almost always included in the sample metadata. Findings and caveats that apply to the study as a whole: How much clinical and demographic metadata was included differed by source and by participant, and the metadata was provided uncurated.

TCRbeta CDR3 regions were amplified from genomic DNA by means of the immunoSEQ Assay, a bias-controlled multiplex PCR. The study's processing was this. The number of nucleated cells in each sample was estimated from the amplification of reference gene primers within the assay. To quantify the absolute abundance of each unique TCRbeta CDR3 rearrangement, sequence reads were collapsed and filtered. For each sample, productive Simpson clonality was calculated as the square root of Simpson's diversity index across productive rearrangements. TCRdb took over this immuneACCESS table, retaining in-frame rearrangements with V and J assigned. Such tables are incomplete; in checked studies, under half of the missing clones stem from an unresolved V gene, and the remainder is unexplained. V and J calls plus clone size are reproduced from that table; the DNA served to infer D and trimming. The sample table shows about 16,000 clones, and about nine tenths are seen once. Together, the top ten hold more than 10% of the sample.

On this clone itself: It has no known antigen specificity. One base away there is no much larger clone; base qualities are not given.

Each collaborating institution followed its own protocols to collect whole blood in K2EDTA tubes. For TCRbeta analysis, collaborators shipped samples as frozen whole blood, isolated PBMCs, or DNA extracted from either of those sample types. Reading the germline V gene gives CDR1 SGHTA and CDR2 FQGNSA. V is shortened by 1 base, J by 4 bases, and the region joining them spans 12 bases. The cysteine opens and the phenylalanine closes a CDR3 of 15 amino acids. The only DNA kept is the CDR3, 45 bases in frame from the first base. The sequence was collected from a human donor in a cohort sampled during active COVID-19. The rearranged segments are TRBV7-2 and TRBJ2-3, with TRBD1 tentatively as D gene (6 bases match). Sequenced input: peripheral blood. The CDR3 region reads CASSLVLRGADTQYF. The DNA reads as follows: TGTGCCAGCAGCTTAGTTCTCAGGGGCGCAGATACGCAGTATTTT.